A selection of T cell receptor beta chains follows, all from one sample in a study of cytomegalovirus exposure and HLA in healthy donors. Repertoires were generated with immunoSEQ multiplex PCR, while TCRdb's copy carries only in-frame clones and drops some. The sample lists approximately 130,000 clones, over 70% occurring once. Sequences were obtained from PBMCs. The receptors were gathered from a woman aged 40 to 49 in good health and CMV-seronegative. CDR3s include the opening cysteine and the closing phenylalanine or tryptophan. D genes are given only for firm matches. Where a row states a size, it is once, few, many or the class of an expanded clone; other rows omit it.

>TRBD2|.|TRBV6-1|TRBJ2-5
TGTGCCAGCAGTGATTTTACGGGGGGGGAGACCCAGTACTTC
CASSDFTGGETQYF
>TRBD1|.|TRBV28|TRBJ2-3
TGTGCCAGCAGGACAGGGGGCAGCACAGATACGCAGTATTTT
CASRTGGSTDTQYF
>.|.|TRBV29-1|TRBJ1-2
TGCAGCGTTGAGCGGTACAGGGATGGGGGCTACACCTTC
CSVERYRDGGYTF
>.|.|TRBV9|TRBJ2-1
TGTGCCAGCAGCGTAGGCGGGACGCAGGACCTCAATGAGCAGTTCTTC
CASSVGGTQDLNEQFF
>.|.|TRBV21-1|TRBJ2-7
TGTGCCAGCAGCCCAAAGGGACGGACTAGCGGGAGCGAGCAGTACTTC
CASSPKGRTSGSEQYF
>TRBD2|few|TRBV28|TRBJ2-3
TGTGCCAGCACTAGCGGGGACACAGATACGCAGTATTTT
CASTSGDTDTQYF
>.|.|TRBV18|TRBJ2-3
TGTGCCAGCTCACCAGGGACTAGCACAGATACGCAGTATTTT
CASSPGTSTDTQYF
>TRBD2|once|TRBV19|TRBJ2-2
TGTGCCAGTAGTCGCGCCAGGGAGGGCACCGGGGAGCTGTTTTTT
CASSRAREGTGELFF
>.|once|TRBV28|TRBJ1-1
TGTGCCAGCAGTCCCACGGGGGGTCCGATAACTGAAGCTTTCTTT
CASSPTGGPITEAFF
>TRBD2|.|TRBV28|TRBJ2-7
TGTGCCAGCAGTAGACTAGCGGGGTCGTCCGAGCAGTACTTC
CASSRLAGSSEQYF
>.|.|TRBV28|TRBJ2-4
TGTGCCAGCAACTACGGACAATTAAGCAGTCAGTACTTC
CASNYGQLSSQYF
>.|.|TRBV13|TRBJ1-1
TGTGCCAGCAGCTTAGATTGGGCCAAGGTGGCTTTCTTT
CASSLDWAKVAFF
>.|.|TRBV7-2|TRBJ1-6
TGTGCCAGCAGCCCCCAGGGCAGAACTAATTCACCCCTCCACTTT
CASSPQGRTNSPLHF
>.|few|TRBV9|TRBJ1-1
TGTGCCAGCAGTTTTACAGGGTCTACTGAAGCTTTCTTT
CASSFTGSTEAFF
>TRBD1|few|TRBV19|TRBJ2-4
TGTGCCAGTAGTCCGACCGGGACAGGGGGGAACATTCAGTACTTC
CASSPTGTGGNIQYF
>TRBD1|.|TRBV5-1|TRBJ1-4
TGCGCCAGCAGCTCGACAGGGGTCGGAGTAGATGAAAAACTGTTTTTT
CASSSTGVGVDEKLFF
>TRBD2|.|TRBV30|TRBJ2-3
TGTGCCTGGAAGCGAGCGGGGACAGATACGCAGTATTTT
CAWKRAGTDTQYF
>.|.|TRBV5-1|TRBJ2-5
TGCGCCAGCACGCGTGGAGAGACCCAGTACTTC
CASTRGETQYF
>.|.|TRBV6-6|TRBJ2-1
TGTGCCAGCAGGGTGGCAGGGGCAGACAATGAGCAGTTCTTC
CASRVAGADNEQFF
>TRBD2|.|TRBV5-6|TRBJ2-1
TGTGCCAGCAGCTTCGGGACTAGTAGGGGCAGTGAGCAGTTCTTC
CASSFGTSRGSEQFF